Listed below are T cell receptor beta chains from one sample, sequenced in a study. One entry per CDR3 protein results from TCRdb running MiXCR on the 5' RACE reads. The sample holds approximately 44,000 distinct CDR3 sequences; over 25% are singletons and the top ten take around 4%. Material: memory CD4+ T cells sorted from a lymph node. The receptors derive from a female donor with breast cancer. The CDR3 runs from the conserved cysteine through the conserved F or W. A D gene is named only where the DNA matches it firmly. Size values are once, few and many counts, or a class for expanded clones, and some rows have none.

cdr3_aa cdr3_nt j_call v_call d_call clone_size
CATSLRVNTEAFF TGCGCCACCAGTTTAAGGGTGAACACTGAAGCTTTCTTT TRBJ1-1 TRBV5-1 . few
CSARPDSGGATTQYF TGCAGCGCCAGACCAGACTCAGGGGGCGCGACGACCCAGTACTTC TRBJ2-5 TRBV29-1 TRBD1 .
CSGQGLAYEQYF TGCAGCGGACAGGGGCTAGCCTACGAGCAGTACTTC TRBJ2-7 TRBV29-1 TRBD1 few
CAISLQGGNQPQHF TGTGCCATCAGTTTACAGGGGGGCAATCAGCCCCAGCATTTT TRBJ1-5 TRBV10-3 TRBD1 .
CASSLASGTPTDTQYF TGTGCCAGCAGCTTGGCTAGCGGGACCCCCACAGATACGCAGTATTTT TRBJ2-3 TRBV27 TRBD2 .
CASSLGTSGRETQYF TGCGCCAGCAGCCTGGGGACTAGCGGGCGGGAGACCCAGTACTTC TRBJ2-5 TRBV4-1 TRBD2 .
CSAREETINTEAFF TGCAGTGCTAGAGAAGAGACGATCAACACTGAAGCTTTCTTT TRBJ1-1 TRBV20-1 . .
CASSPTWTDYEQYF TGTGCCAGCAGTCCGACATGGACTGACTACGAGCAGTACTTC TRBJ2-7 TRBV27 . many
CASSLGRDGLIEQYF TGTGCCAGCAGCTTAGGCAGGGACGGTTTGATCGAGCAGTACTTC TRBJ2-7 TRBV11-2 . few
CAISGSGTGNEQYF TGTGCCATCAGTGGGTCCGGGACAGGGAACGAGCAGTACTTC TRBJ2-7 TRBV10-3 TRBD1 .
CASSLTGQGVIEQFF TGTGCCAGCAGTTTAACGGGACAGGGGGTGATTGAGCAGTTCTTC TRBJ2-1 TRBV27 TRBD1 .
CASTKGQRDTQYF TGCGCCAGCACGAAGGGTCAGAGGGATACGCAGTATTTT TRBJ2-3 TRBV5-1 . few
CGASPLGRGPIYEQYF TGCGGTGCTAGCCCCTTAGGGCGGGGGCCGATCTACGAGCAGTACTTC TRBJ2-7 TRBV20-1 . .
CASSLVGQQYEQYF TGTGCCAGCAGCTTGGTGGGACAACAGTACGAGCAGTACTTC TRBJ2-7 TRBV5-6 . .
CASNRGDSYEQYF TGCGCCAGCAACCGGGGGGACTCCTACGAGCAGTACTTC TRBJ2-7 TRBV5-1 TRBD2 few
CASSQARGIYEQYF TGCGCCAGCAGCCAGGCTAGGGGGATCTACGAGCAGTACTTC TRBJ2-7 TRBV4-1 . many
CASSWGSGNTIYF TGTGCCAGCAGTTGGGGCTCTGGAAACACCATATATTTT TRBJ1-3 TRBV12-3/TRBV12-4 . .
CASSQVVGGGAFDEQFF TGTGCCAGCAGCCAAGTCGTAGGTGGGGGGGCCTTCGATGAGCAGTTCTTC TRBJ2-1 TRBV4-2 . .
CASSLGTVDLKTQFF TGCGCCAGCAGCTTAGGGACGGTTGATTTGAAGACCCAGTTCTTC TRBJ2-1 TRBV5-1 . .
CASSGTRGQGQETQYF TGTGCCAGCAGCGGCACGCGTGGACAGGGACAAGAGACCCAGTACTTC TRBJ2-5 TRBV9 TRBD1 .
CASSTTGGLTYPDTQYF TGTGCCAGCAGCACAACGGGTGGACTTACTTATCCAGATACGCAGTATTTT TRBJ2-3 TRBV7-3 . many
CASIRAGTDTQYF TGTGCCAGCATCAGGGCAGGGACAGATACGCAGTATTTT TRBJ2-3 TRBV7-9 . .
CASSLDPPRGYNEQFF TGCGCCAGCAGCTTGGATCCCCCCCGGGGCTACAATGAGCAGTTCTTC TRBJ2-1 TRBV5-1 . .
CASSNGGERGKLFF TGTGCCAGCAGTAACGGGGGGGAGAGGGGAAAACTGTTTTTT TRBJ1-4 TRBV7-6 . many
CASSLVLSLGDTQYF TGCGCCAGCAGCTTGGTTCTGTCCCTCGGGGATACGCAGTATTTT TRBJ2-3 TRBV5-1 . medium-sized
CASSVVGQPQHF TGTGCCAGCAGTGTCGTAGGTCAGCCCCAGCATTTT TRBJ1-5 TRBV2 . .
CSAPPGGRETQYF TGCAGTGCTCCCCCCGGGGGAAGAGAGACCCAGTACTTC TRBJ2-5 TRBV20-1 . .
CASSMRRGDGQETQYF TGTGCCAGCAGTATGCGGCGGGGGGATGGCCAAGAGACCCAGTACTTC TRBJ2-5 TRBV27 TRBD2 .
CASSPSGSRAGELFF TGTGCCAGCAGTCCGAGCGGGAGTCGTGCCGGGGAGCTGTTTTTT TRBJ2-2 TRBV6-5 TRBD2 .
CSAGDRGVFNEQFF TGCAGTGCGGGGGACAGGGGGGTTTTCAATGAGCAGTTCTTC TRBJ2-1 TRBV20-1 TRBD1 .
CASRSGRREYSNQPQHF TGTGCCAGCAGATCGGGACGGCGGGAGTATAGCAATCAGCCCCAGCATTTT TRBJ1-5 TRBV5-8 . few
CSPPTGHLYNEQFF TGCAGCCCCCCGACCGGACACCTCTACAATGAGCAGTTCTTC TRBJ2-1 TRBV29-1 . few
CATSRDLVLTINQPQHF TGTGCCACCAGCAGAGATTTAGTACTGACAATCAATCAGCCCCAGCATTTT TRBJ1-5 TRBV15 . .
CASSPNGVGELFF TGCGCCAGCAGCCCGAACGGTGTCGGGGAGCTGTTTTTT TRBJ2-2 TRBV5-1 . .
CASSVQVSSYNEQFF TGTGCCAGCAGCGTTCAGGTTAGCTCCTACAATGAGCAGTTCTTC TRBJ2-1 TRBV9 . .
CASRAGGGDYIDYNERFF TGCGCCAGCAGAGCGGGCGGGGGGGATTATATCGACTACAACGAGCGGTTCTTC TRBJ2-1 TRBV5-1 TRBD2 .
CASSPHADTLPTDTQYF TGTGCCAGCAGCCCCCATGCGGACACACTACCCACAGATACGCAGTATTTT TRBJ2-3 TRBV9 . .
CASSQGAEGNQPQHF TGTGCCAGCAGCCAGGGGGCTGAGGGCAATCAGCCCCAGCATTTT TRBJ1-5 TRBV4-2 . .
CASRQGWAPDSNQPQHF TGCGCCAGCAGACAGGGGTGGGCCCCGGATAGCAATCAGCCCCAGCATTTT TRBJ1-5 TRBV4-1 TRBD1 .
CASSNDRERAFF TGTGCCAGCAGCAACGACAGGGAGCGGGCTTTCTTT TRBJ1-1 TRBV7-2 TRBD1 .
CASSLNRAYQPQHF TGTGCCAGCAGTTTAAACAGGGCCTATCAGCCCCAGCATTTT TRBJ1-5 TRBV12-3/TRBV12-4 . few
CASSVEGGTNYNEQFF TGTGCCAGCAGCGTAGAGGGAGGGACAAATTACAATGAGCAGTTCTTC TRBJ2-1 TRBV9 . few
CASSQSIRGNQPQHF TGCGCCAGCAGCCAATCCATAAGAGGGAATCAGCCCCAGCATTTT TRBJ1-5 TRBV4-1 . .
CASSITGSYYGYTF TGTGCCAGCAGTATTACAGGGAGTTACTATGGCTACACCTTC TRBJ1-2 TRBV6-1 . .
CASSLRPGGDQPQRF TGTGCCAGCAGTTTAAGGCCCGGCGGTGATCAGCCCCAGCGTTTT TRBJ1-5 TRBV12-3/TRBV12-4 . .
CASSAGRDNEQFF TGTGCCAGCAGTGCCGGGAGAGACAATGAGCAGTTCTTC TRBJ2-1 TRBV6-5 . few
CASSSLRTYEQYF TGTGCCAGCAGTTCGTTGCGTACCTACGAGCAGTACTTC TRBJ2-7 TRBV6-2/TRBV6-3 . .
CSARLERLSTETQYF TGCAGTGCTAGACTAGAACGGCTTAGCACAGAGACGCAGTATTTT TRBJ2-3 TRBV20-1 . .
CASSLESQGDEQFF TGTGCCAGCAGCTTAGAGAGTCAAGGCGATGAGCAGTTCTTC TRBJ2-1 TRBV7-2 . once
CASRHRLAGDETQYF TGTGCCAGCAGACACCGACTAGCGGGAGATGAGACCCAGTACTTC TRBJ2-5 TRBV12-3/TRBV12-4 TRBD2 few
CASSYSGTGGMAFF TGTGCCAGCAGTTATTCCGGGACAGGGGGCATGGCTTTCTTT TRBJ1-1 TRBV12-3/TRBV12-4 TRBD1 .